This is a list of T cell receptor beta chains from one sample in a study of cytomegalovirus exposure and HLA in healthy donors. Using immunoSEQ multiplex PCR, the repertoire was profiled, and TCRdb retains in-frame clones only, with some absent. This table has more than 85,000 clones, about 60% appearing once. The sample was PBMCs. The receptor set was obtained from a woman aged 25 to 39 in good health and CMV-seronegative. The CDR3 runs from the conserved cysteine through the conserved F or W. Each record gives: V gene, D gene, J gene, CDR3 protein. D genes are given only for firm matches.

V: TRBV30
D: .
J: TRBJ1-1
CDR3: CAWSGGWITEAFF

V: TRBV9
D: .
J: TRBJ1-3
CDR3: CASSVGLPTFSGNTIYF

V: TRBV13
D: TRBD1
J: TRBJ1-6
CDR3: CASSNGTGISPLHF

V: TRBV7-9
D: TRBD1
J: TRBJ1-1
CDR3: CASSGTGGDQEAFF

V: TRBV9
D: .
J: TRBJ1-3
CDR3: CASSVATGGNTIYF

V: TRBV20-1
D: .
J: TRBJ2-3
CDR3: CSALVTDTQYF

V: TRBV28
D: TRBD2
J: TRBJ2-2
CDR3: CASSAHSGRGTGELFF

V: TRBV6-7
D: .
J: TRBJ2-2
CDR3: CASSYGGNWGAGELFF

V: TRBV6-5
D: .
J: TRBJ2-7
CDR3: CASRHTVLGSYEQYF

V: TRBV7-9
D: TRBD2
J: TRBJ2-7
CDR3: CASSLRREGRNEQYF

V: TRBV5-1
D: TRBD2
J: TRBJ2-2
CDR3: CASSWGTSGNTGELFF

V: TRBV5-1
D: TRBD1
J: TRBJ2-7
CDR3: CASSSGQGATFYEQYF

V: TRBV14
D: .
J: TRBJ2-5
CDR3: CASSQESFSQTQYF

V: TRBV30
D: .
J: TRBJ2-3
CDR3: CAWEGADTQYF

V: TRBV5-1
D: TRBD2
J: TRBJ2-3
CDR3: CASSIGGLAGYTQYF

V: TRBV11-3
D: TRBD2
J: TRBJ2-7
CDR3: CASSGGLAGFPYEQYF

V: TRBV2
D: .
J: TRBJ1-1
CDR3: CASSEGASNTEAFF

V: TRBV7-2
D: .
J: TRBJ2-2
CDR3: CASSLGVWGGLWDTGELFF

V: TRBV30
D: .
J: TRBJ1-2
CDR3: CAWRSYVEDGYTF

V: TRBV15
D: TRBD1
J: TRBJ1-6
CDR3: CATSRAGTEGSPLHF

V: TRBV5-5
D: TRBD1
J: TRBJ1-2
CDR3: CASSPGTGQGYTF

V: TRBV15
D: .
J: TRBJ1-3
CDR3: CATSRTRRDTIYF

V: TRBV11-3
D: .
J: TRBJ2-7
CDR3: CASSPQGTAYEQYF

V: TRBV2
D: .
J: TRBJ2-7
CDR3: CASTTLRVGEQYF

V: TRBV5-1
D: .
J: TRBJ1-1
CDR3: CASSKGDTEAFF

V: TRBV5-1
D: TRBD1
J: TRBJ2-7
CDR3: CASSPRRQGVTYEQYF

V: TRBV14
D: TRBD2
J: TRBJ2-1
CDR3: CASSPSGRYNEQFF

V: TRBV7-6
D: TRBD2
J: TRBJ2-2
CDR3: CASSLTSGSSGELFF

V: TRBV7-3
D: .
J: TRBJ2-2
CDR3: CASSLVSTGELFF

V: TRBV28
D: TRBD1
J: TRBJ2-2
CDR3: CASSFFGPGQGTGELFF

V: TRBV7-9
D: .
J: TRBJ2-1
CDR3: CASRPRGRGGEDEQFF

V: TRBV4-1
D: TRBD2
J: TRBJ2-5
CDR3: CASARLALETQYF

V: TRBV29-1
D: .
J: TRBJ2-7
CDR3: CSVSGGPHEQYF

V: TRBV5-6
D: .
J: TRBJ2-7
CDR3: CASSRVNEQYF

V: TRBV7-8
D: TRBD1
J: TRBJ1-2
CDR3: CASARGNGYGYTF

V: TRBV10-3
D: .
J: TRBJ2-3
CDR3: CAISDRQGVRADTQYF

V: TRBV4-1
D: .
J: TRBJ2-1
CDR3: CASSQDLNEQFF

V: TRBV5-1
D: .
J: TRBJ1-1
CDR3: CASRRSGAHTEAFF

V: TRBV5-6
D: .
J: TRBJ2-7
CDR3: CASSTGLREQYF

V: TRBV6-1
D: TRBD1
J: TRBJ1-2
CDR3: CASSEAGGVYGYTF

V: TRBV19
D: .
J: TRBJ1-1
CDR3: CASSIRNTEAFF

V: TRBV18
D: TRBD1
J: TRBJ2-1
CDR3: CASSRGQVTYNEQFF

V: TRBV4-3
D: .
J: TRBJ2-1
CDR3: CASSQEKTFRPQFF

V: TRBV10-3
D: TRBD2
J: TRBJ2-3
CDR3: CAISRGGPTDTQYF

V: TRBV11-3
D: .
J: TRBJ2-5
CDR3: CASQGGGETQYF

V: TRBV7-8
D: .
J: TRBJ1-5
CDR3: CASSLPRRSSGNQPQHF

V: TRBV10-3
D: .
J: TRBJ2-1
CDR3: CAISLTGTVGLVGNEQFF

V: TRBV7-8
D: .
J: TRBJ1-5
CDR3: CASVEGRGNQPQHF

V: TRBV6-1
D: .
J: TRBJ1-2
CDR3: CASSGRGPYGYTF

V: TRBV10-3
D: TRBD1
J: TRBJ2-7
CDR3: CAISGTGGYEQYF

V: TRBV27
D: TRBD2
J: TRBJ2-1
CDR3: CASSLSSGSYNEQFF

V: TRBV7-2
D: TRBD1
J: TRBJ2-3
CDR3: CASSQPGQGRDTQYF

V: TRBV29-1
D: .
J: TRBJ1-1
CDR3: CSVEGRRGAWDAFF

V: TRBV6-5
D: TRBD2
J: TRBJ2-3
CDR3: CASSLRASGGGDTQYF

V: TRBV6-4
D: TRBD1
J: TRBJ2-3
CDR3: CATSNPDRGADTQYF

V: TRBV7-8
D: TRBD2
J: TRBJ2-5
CDR3: CASSPFSGGNSETQYF

V: TRBV9
D: .
J: TRBJ2-3
CDR3: CASSPRTGTDTQYF

V: TRBV6-1
D: TRBD1
J: TRBJ1-4
CDR3: CASSVAGGTNEKLFF

V: TRBV19
D: .
J: TRBJ1-1
CDR3: CASSGRWGGDTEAFF